These 6 T cell receptor beta chains were all obtained from the same sample, sequenced in a study of cytomegalovirus exposure and HLA in healthy donors. The primer mix had 60 Vbeta and 13 Jbeta primers. Some clones are missing from TCRdb's copy, which holds only in-frame ones; the method was immunoSEQ multiplex PCR. The sample lists approximately 150,000 clones, 65% to 80% seen once, with about 2.6% in the top ten. The sequenced sample consisted of PBMCs. All receptors derive from a woman aged 40 to 50 in good health and CMV-seropositive.

The V and J genes are TRBV7-2 and TRBJ1-5; no clear D gene. The V gene lost 5 bases and the J gene lost 1 base, with 6 bases spanning the gap. Germline values: CDR1 SGHTA, CDR2 FQGNSA. The CDR3 runs to 13 residues. CDR3 sequence (DNA): TGTGCCAGCAGCACACAGAGCAATCAGCCCCAGCATTTT. This gives the protein CASSTQSNQPQHF.

The chain links TRBV5-1 to TRBJ2-5; 10 positions agree with TRBD2. This CDR3 comprises 15 residues. Per germline, CDR1 SGHRS and CDR2 YFSETQ. V lost 1 base to trimming and J lost 5 bases; unmatched junction nucleotides: 5. In nucleotides, the CDR3 is TGCGCCAGCAGCTTGACTAGCGGGACTTGGGAGACCCAGTACTTC. Amino acid sequence: CASSLTSGTWETQYF. Drawing the rest from reference TRBV5-1 and TRBJ2-5, the complete variable domain is KAGVTQTPRYLIKTRGQQVTLSCSPISGHRSVSWYQQTPGQGLQFLFEYFSETQRNKGNFPGRFSGRQFSNSRSEMNVSTLELGDSALYLCASSLTSGTWETQYFGPGTRLLVL.

This clone was counted only a few times. This chain links TRBV9 with TRBJ2-5; possibly TRBD2 for D (6 bases). The CDR3 totals 15 residues. Germline CDR1 and CDR2: SGDLS and YYNGEE. V dropped 3 bases and J dropped 5 bases, with 17 bases sitting between them. CDR3 DNA sequence: TGTGCCAGCAGCGCGGCCCCTACTAGCAGGGAGACCCAGTACTTC. Its translation: CASSAAPTSRETQYF.

This clone was observed a handful of times. The chain has TRBV29-1 and TRBJ1-2, with a possible D match to TRBD1 (6 bases). Trimming cost V 7 bases and J 0 bases, with 12 bases left between them. The CDR3 has 13 residues. The germline V gene encodes CDR1 SQVTM and CDR2 ANQGSEA. CDR3 region: CSGGEGANYGYTF. The CDR3 DNA sequence: TGCAGCGGCGGAGAGGGGGCTAACTATGGCTACACCTTC.

V gene TRBV5-1 combines with J gene TRBJ1-1; no firm D call. This CDR3 has 12 residues. Germline V gives CDR1 SGHRS, CDR2 YFSETQ. Between the trimmed V and J ends, which lost 3 bases and 2 bases, there was a span of 5 bases. The CDR3 region is CASSSFNTEAFF. For the CDR3, the DNA is TGCGCCAGCAGCTCCTTTAACACTGAAGCTTTCTTT.

The chain is built from TRBV14 and TRBJ1-1; weak D call: TRBD1 (5 bases). The V end lost 3 bases, the J end lost 4 bases, and 12 bases lay between the germline ends. This CDR3 has 14 residues. Looked up from germline, CDR1 is SGHDN and CDR2 is FVKESK. The chain's CDR3 is CASSQERGSTEAFF. The DNA of the CDR3 is TGTGCCAGCAGCCAGGAACGGGGGAGCACTGAAGCTTTCTTT. The full variable domain, rest sourced from reference TRBV14 and TRBJ1-1, is EAGVTQFPSHSVIEKGQTVTLRCDPISGHDNLYWYRRVMGKEIKFLLHFVKESKQDESGMPNNRFLAERTGGTYSTLKVQPAELEDSGVYFCASSQERGSTEAFFGQGTRLTVV.